This TCR beta chain was captured by sequencing in a study of CD8 T cells in Susac syndrome. RNA, at roughly 0.5 to 1 ug, was reverse transcribed with random hexamers. TCR beta CDR3 was amplified by immunoSEQ multiplex PCR. This amplification extended across 54 Vbeta and 13 Jbeta segments. TCRdb reprocessed the immunoSEQ multiplex PCR reads with MiXCR, giving one entry per CDR3 protein. In the table there are some 180,000 distinct CDR3 sequences, over 85% of which are singletons. The T cells that were sequenced for TCR beta were CD8+ and CD4+ cells from blood. Healthy donors constituted the control group, matched for age and sex. Negative isolation was used for CD8+ and CD4+ T cells and FACS enrichment for TEMRA cells. The germline V and J ends were trimmed by 3 bases and 2 bases, with 11 bases remaining between them. This CDR3 spans 14 amino acids. Germline lookup yields CDR1 MDHEN and CDR2 SYDVKM.

The sequenced sample was CD4+ T cells from PBMCs. The sequence derives from a human donor in good health. The V and J genes are TRBV28 and TRBJ2-7, with D tentatively TRBD1 (6 bases). CDR3 bases: TGTGCCAGCAGTTTTGGGGGCCTCACCTACGAGCAGTACTTC. Encoded protein: CASSFGGLTYEQYF.